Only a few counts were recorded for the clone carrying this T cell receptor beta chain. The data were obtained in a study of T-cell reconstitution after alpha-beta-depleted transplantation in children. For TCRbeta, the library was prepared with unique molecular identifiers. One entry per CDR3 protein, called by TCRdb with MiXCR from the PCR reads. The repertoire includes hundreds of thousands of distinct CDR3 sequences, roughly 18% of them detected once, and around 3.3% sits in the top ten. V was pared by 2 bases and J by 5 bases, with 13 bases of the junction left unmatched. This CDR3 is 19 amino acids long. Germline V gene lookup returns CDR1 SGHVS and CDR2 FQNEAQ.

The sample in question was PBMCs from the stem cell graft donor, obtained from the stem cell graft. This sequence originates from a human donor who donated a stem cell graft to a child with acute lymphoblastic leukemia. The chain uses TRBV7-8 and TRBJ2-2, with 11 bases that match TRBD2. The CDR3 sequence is CASSLLVAGGPGWTGELFF. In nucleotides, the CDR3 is TGTGCCAGCAGCTTATTGGTAGCGGGAGGGCCCGGTTGGACCGGGGAGCTGTTTTTT.